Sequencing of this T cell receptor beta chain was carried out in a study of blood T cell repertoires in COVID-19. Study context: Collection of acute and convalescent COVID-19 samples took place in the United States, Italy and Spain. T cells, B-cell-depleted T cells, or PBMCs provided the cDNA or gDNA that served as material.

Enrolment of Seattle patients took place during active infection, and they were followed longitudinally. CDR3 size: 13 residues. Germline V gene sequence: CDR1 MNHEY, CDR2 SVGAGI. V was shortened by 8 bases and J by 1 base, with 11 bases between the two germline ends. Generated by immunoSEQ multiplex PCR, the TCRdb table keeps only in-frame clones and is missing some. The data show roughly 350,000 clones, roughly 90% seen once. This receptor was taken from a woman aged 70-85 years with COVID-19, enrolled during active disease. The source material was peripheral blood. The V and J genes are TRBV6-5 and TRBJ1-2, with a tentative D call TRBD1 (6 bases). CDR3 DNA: TGTGCCAGCCAGGGGACCTTTAACTATGGCTACACCTTC. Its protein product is CASQGTFNYGYTF.